This T cell receptor (beta chain) was retrieved from a study of identifying expanded T cells in peripheral blood (dated by TCRdb to between 2018 and 2021). For the study in its entirety: Separate aliquots of the same genomic DNA pool were sequenced to produce technical replicates, and four replicates were compared in pairs. Points the paper makes about the study in general: Both the number of clones called differentially abundant and the false-positive rate were significantly reduced by the beta-binomial model across all healthy-donor time intervals. In all healthy donors, the variance in clone template counts between samples taken two weeks apart rose significantly as total template count increased. The authors expected biological variance in healthy repertoires might increase further over much longer intervals such as months to years. The binomial model flagged about 1.1 differentially abundant clones between technical replicates but around 15 over around two weeks and 19 over around four weeks.

No immune events, such as infections, were documented for the healthy donors during the collection period. Healthy-donor blood repertoires served as a training cohort to calibrate time-dependent variance in a beta-binomial model of T-cell clone differential abundance. There were some ten healthy donors in the training cohort, of whom 3 were female and 7 were male. On average the donors were approximately 42 years old, and their ages spanned roughly 25 to 65 years. Whole blood, obtained from a commercial supplier, was collected from each healthy donor at three time points spaced approximately two weeks apart. For immunosequencing, genomic DNA was extracted from whole blood that had not been sorted. This clone was seen only once. The specificity of this receptor is unknown. No clone much larger than this one lies a single base away; base qualities are absent. Via the germline V gene (reference sequence), CDR1 is MNHNY and CDR2 SVGAGI. Unmatched junction bases come to 8, with V trimmed by 8 bases and J by 5 bases. The CDR3 measures 14 amino acids from cysteine to phenylalanine. The read is trimmed to its CDR3 DNA, 42 bases read in frame from base 1.

The immunoSEQ Assay, which uses bias-controlled multiplex PCR amplification of genomic DNA, was used to profile TCRbeta CDR3 regions. The authors' analysis ran thus. The absolute abundance of each unique TCRbeta CDR3 region was quantified after sequences were collapsed and filtered. Differential abundance was tested with two models: a binomial (Fisher-equivalent) model and a beta-binomial model that adds time-dependent variance fitted from healthy donors. Any clone with fewer than 5 combined templates was excluded, and a clone was called differentially abundant if its Benjamini-Hochberg FDR was below 0.01. Beta-binomial variance was modeled as a function of total template count across the two samples using the form v = (b*log(k)+a)^2. TCRdb mirrors the immuneACCESS table, restricted to in-frame sequences. Some clones are absent from its copies; in checked studies, under half trace to an unresolved V gene, and the reason for the others is unknown. For V, J and clone size, that table is used; D and trimming come from the DNA. The sample table records roughly 100,000 clones; about 91% of these occur just once. The ten biggest clones cover over 12% of the sample.

This clonotype originated in a person aged 18-70 years in good health. The chain is assembled from TRBV6-6 and TRBJ1-4; 7 bases in between match TRBD1. The material sequenced was blood. The bases are TGTGCCAGCCTACGTGGGACAGAGAATGAAAAACTGTTTTTT. This codes for CASLRGTENEKLFF.